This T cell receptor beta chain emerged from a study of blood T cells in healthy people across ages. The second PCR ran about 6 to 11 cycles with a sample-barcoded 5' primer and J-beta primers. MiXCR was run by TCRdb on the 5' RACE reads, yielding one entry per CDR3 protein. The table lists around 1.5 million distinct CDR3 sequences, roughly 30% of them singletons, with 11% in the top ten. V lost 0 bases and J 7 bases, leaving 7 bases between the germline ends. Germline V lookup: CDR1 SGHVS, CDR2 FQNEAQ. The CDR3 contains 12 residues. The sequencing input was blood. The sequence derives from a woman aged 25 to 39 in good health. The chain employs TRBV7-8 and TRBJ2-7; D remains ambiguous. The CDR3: CASSLAWQEQYF. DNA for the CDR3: TGTGCCAGCAGCTTAGCCTGGCAGGAGCAGTACTTC.